The clone carrying this TCR beta chain was detected a few times. Its antigen is not identified. The data were taken from a study of CD8 T cells in ankylosing spondylitis. Points from the study as a whole: What appeared characteristic of ankylosing spondylitis blood was a TCR beta motif of fewer than ten highly homologous variants. The study looked at matched synovial fluid samples from ankylosing spondylitis patients. Disease-linked clones were reported to be significantly enriched there. Earlier literature documents some of the motif variants in reactive arthritis synovial fluid and blood.

The CDR3 runs to 13 residues. CDR1 is LGHNT, CDR2 FRNRAP, per germline. Trimming removed 3 bases from V and 4 bases from J, with 9 bases in between. Making the TCR beta libraries involved quantitative 5'-RACE with molecular barcodes. One entry per CDR3 protein results from TCRdb running MiXCR on the 5' RACE reads. The table has 400,000 or so distinct CDR3 sequences, roughly 25% seen once; the top ten hold roughly 0.8%. Specimen: blood, either unsorted or a sorted T cell fraction (not recorded which). The sequence derives from a male donor with ankylosing spondylitis. This chain connects TRBV12-5 to TRBJ1-1; D is unresolved. The CDR3 sequence is CASGLTPTTEAFF. The DNA for the CDR3 is TGTGCTAGTGGTTTAACGCCGACCACTGAAGCTTTCTTT.